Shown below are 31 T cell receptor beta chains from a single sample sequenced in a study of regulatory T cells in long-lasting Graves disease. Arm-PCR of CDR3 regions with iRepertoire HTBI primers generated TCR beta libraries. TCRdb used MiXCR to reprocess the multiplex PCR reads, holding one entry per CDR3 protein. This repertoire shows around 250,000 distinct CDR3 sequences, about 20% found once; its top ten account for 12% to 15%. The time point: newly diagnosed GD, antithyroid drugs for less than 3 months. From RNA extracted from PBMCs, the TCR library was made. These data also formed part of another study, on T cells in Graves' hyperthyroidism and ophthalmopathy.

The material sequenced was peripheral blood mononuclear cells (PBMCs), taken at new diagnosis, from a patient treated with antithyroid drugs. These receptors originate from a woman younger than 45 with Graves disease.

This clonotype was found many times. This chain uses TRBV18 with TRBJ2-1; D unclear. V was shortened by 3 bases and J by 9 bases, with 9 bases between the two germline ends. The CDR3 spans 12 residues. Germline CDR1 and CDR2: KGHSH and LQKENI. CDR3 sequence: CASSPAQVEQFF. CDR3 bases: TGTGCCAGCTCACCCGCGCAAGTTGAGCAGTTCTTC.

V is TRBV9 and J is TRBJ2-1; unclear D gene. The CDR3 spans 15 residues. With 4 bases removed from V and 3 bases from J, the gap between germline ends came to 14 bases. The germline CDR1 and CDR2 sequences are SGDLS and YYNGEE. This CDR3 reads CASSTGVGLYNEQFF. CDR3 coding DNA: TGTGCCAGCAGCACTGGGGTCGGTCTCTACAATGAGCAGTTCTTC.

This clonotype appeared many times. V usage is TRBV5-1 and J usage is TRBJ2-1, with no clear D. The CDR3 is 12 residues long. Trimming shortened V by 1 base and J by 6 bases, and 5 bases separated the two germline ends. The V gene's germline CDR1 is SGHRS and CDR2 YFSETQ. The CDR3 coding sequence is TGCGCCAGCAGCTTGTCATCCAATGAGCAGTTCTTC. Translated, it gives CASSLSSNEQFF.

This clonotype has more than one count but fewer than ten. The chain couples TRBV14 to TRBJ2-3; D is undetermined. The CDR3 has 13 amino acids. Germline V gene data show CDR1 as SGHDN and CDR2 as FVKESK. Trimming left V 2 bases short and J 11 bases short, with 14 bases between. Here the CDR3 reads CASSQQMSLGQYF. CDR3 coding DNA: TGTGCCAGCAGCCAACAAATGTCATTGGGGCAGTATTTT. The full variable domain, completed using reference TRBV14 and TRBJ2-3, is EAGVTQFPSHSVIEKGQTVTLRCDPISGHDNLYWYRRVMGKEIKFLLHFVKESKQDESGMPNNRFLAERTGGTYSTLKVQPAELEDSGVYFCASSQQMSLGQYFGPGTRLTVL.

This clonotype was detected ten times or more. CDR3 in amino acids: CASSLNSRTETQYF. CDR3 sequence (DNA): TGTGCCAGCAGTTTAAATTCCCGGACTGAGACCCAGTACTTC. V and J are TRBV12-3 or TRBV12-4 and TRBJ2-5; TRBD2 might be the D (5 bases). V shed 2 bases and J shed 5 bases, with 12 bases lying between them. The CDR3 is 14 amino acids.

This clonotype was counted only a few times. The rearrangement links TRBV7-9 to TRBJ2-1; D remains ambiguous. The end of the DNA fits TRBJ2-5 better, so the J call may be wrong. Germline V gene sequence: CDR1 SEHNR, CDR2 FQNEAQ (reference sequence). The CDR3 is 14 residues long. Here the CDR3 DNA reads TGTGCCAGCAGATATAGCCGGTTCCAAGAGACCCAGTACTTC. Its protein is CASRYSRFQETQYF.

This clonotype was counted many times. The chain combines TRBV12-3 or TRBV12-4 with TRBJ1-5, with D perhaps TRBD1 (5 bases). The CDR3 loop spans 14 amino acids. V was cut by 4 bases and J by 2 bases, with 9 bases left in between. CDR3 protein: CASSSRDGNQPQHF. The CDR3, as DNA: TGTGCCAGCAGTTCCCGGGACGGCAATCAGCCCCAGCATTTT.

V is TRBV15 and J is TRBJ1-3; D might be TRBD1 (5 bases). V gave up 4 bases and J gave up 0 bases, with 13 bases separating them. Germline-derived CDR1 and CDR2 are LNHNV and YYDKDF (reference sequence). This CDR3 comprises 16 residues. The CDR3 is CATSKRQLSSGNTIYF. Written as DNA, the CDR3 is TGTGCCACCAGCAAAAGACAGCTATCCTCTGGAAACACCATATATTTT.

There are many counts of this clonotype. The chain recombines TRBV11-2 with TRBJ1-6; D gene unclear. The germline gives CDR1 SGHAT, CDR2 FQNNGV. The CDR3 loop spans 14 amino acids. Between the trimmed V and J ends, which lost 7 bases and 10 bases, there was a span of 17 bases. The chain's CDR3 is CASTPYGGRSPLHF. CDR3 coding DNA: TGTGCCAGCACTCCGTACGGAGGGCGCTCACCCCTCCACTTT.

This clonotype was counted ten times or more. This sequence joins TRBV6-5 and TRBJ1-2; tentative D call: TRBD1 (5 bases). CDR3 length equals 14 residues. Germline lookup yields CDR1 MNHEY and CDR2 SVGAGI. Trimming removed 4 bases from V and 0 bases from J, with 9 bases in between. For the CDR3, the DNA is TGTGCCAGCAGTTCTTCAGGGTCTAACTATGGCTACACCTTC. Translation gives CASSSSGSNYGYTF.

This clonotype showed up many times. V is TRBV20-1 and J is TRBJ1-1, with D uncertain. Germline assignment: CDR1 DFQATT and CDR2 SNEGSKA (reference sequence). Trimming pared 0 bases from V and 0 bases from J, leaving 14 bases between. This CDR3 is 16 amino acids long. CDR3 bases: TGCAGTGCTAGAGATGTTTCCTGGGCATTGAACACTGAAGCTTTCTTT. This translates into CSARDVSWALNTEAFF.

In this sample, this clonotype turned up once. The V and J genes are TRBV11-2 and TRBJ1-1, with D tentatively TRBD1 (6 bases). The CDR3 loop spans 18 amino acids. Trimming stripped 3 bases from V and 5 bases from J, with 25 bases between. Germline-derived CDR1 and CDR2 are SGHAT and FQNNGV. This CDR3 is CASSFQDSWGRGRTEAFF. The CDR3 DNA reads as TGTGCCAGCAGCTTTCAGGACAGCTGGGGCCGGGGACGGACTGAAGCTTTCTTT.

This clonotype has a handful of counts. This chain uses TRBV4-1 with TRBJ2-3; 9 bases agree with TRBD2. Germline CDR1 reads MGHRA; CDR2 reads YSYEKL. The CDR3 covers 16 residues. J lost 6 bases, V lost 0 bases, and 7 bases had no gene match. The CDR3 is CASSQDFRGGADTQYF. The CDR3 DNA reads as TGCGCCAGCAGCCAAGATTTTCGCGGGGGGGCCGATACGCAGTATTTT.

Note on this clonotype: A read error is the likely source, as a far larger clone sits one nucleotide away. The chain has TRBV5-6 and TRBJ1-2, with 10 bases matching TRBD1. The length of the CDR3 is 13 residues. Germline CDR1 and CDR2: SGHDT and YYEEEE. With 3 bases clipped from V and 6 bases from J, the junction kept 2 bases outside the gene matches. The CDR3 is CASSWGTGDGYTF. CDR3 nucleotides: TGTGCCAGCAGCTGGGGGACAGGGGATGGCTACACCTTC.

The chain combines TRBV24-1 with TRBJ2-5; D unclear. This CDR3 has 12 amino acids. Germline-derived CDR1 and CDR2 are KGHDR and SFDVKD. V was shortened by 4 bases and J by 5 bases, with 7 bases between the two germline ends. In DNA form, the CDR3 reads TGTGCCACCAGTGACGCTAGGGAGACCCAGTACTTC. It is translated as CATSDARETQYF.

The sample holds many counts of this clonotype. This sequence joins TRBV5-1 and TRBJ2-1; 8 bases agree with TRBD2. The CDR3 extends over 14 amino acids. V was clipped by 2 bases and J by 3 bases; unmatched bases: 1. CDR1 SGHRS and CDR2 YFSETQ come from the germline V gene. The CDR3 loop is CASSLAGVYNEQFF. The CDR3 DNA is TGCGCCAGCAGCTTAGCGGGGGTCTACAATGAGCAGTTCTTC. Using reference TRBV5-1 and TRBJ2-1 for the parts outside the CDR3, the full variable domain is KAGVTQTPRYLIKTRGQQVTLSCSPISGHRSVSWYQQTPGQGLQFLFEYFSETQRNKGNFPGRFSGRQFSNSRSEMNVSTLELGDSALYLCASSLAGVYNEQFFGPGTRLTVL.

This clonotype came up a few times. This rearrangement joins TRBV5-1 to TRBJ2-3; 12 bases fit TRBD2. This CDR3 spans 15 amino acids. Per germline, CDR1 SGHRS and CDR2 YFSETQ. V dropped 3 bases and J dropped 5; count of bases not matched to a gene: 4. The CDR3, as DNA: TGCGCCAGCAGCTCGCTAGCGGGGGGGCGAGATACGCAGTATTTT. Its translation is CASSSLAGGRDTQYF.

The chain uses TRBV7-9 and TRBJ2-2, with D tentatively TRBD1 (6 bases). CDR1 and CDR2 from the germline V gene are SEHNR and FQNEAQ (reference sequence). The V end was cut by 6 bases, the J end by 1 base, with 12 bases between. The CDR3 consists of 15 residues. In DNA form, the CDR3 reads TGTGCCAGCAGACCGACAGGCCAGAACACCGGGGAGCTGTTTTTT. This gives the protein CASRPTGQNTGELFF.

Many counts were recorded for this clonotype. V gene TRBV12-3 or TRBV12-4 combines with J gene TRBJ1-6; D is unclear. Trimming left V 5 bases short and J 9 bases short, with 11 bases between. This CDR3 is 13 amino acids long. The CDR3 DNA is TGTGCCAGCAGTCTGCGACCCGGTTCACCCCTCCACTTT. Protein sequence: CASSLRPGSPLHF.

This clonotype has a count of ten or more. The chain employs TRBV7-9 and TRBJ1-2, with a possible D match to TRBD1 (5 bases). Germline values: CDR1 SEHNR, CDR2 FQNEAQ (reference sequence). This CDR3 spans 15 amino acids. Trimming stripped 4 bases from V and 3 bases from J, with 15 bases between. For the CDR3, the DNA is TGTGCCAGCAGCTCAACATCCGGGACCCACTATGGCTACACCTTC. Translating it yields CASSSTSGTHYGYTF.

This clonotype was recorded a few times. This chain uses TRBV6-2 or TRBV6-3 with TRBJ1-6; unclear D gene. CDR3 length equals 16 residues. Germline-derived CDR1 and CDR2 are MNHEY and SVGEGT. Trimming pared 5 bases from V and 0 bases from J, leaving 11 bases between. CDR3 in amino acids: CASSELPSSYNSPLHF. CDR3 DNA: TGTGCCAGCAGTGAACTACCCAGCTCCTATAATTCACCCCTCCACTTT.

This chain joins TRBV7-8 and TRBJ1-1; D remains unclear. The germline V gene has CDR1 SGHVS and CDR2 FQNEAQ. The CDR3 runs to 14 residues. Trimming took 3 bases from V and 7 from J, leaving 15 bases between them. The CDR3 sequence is CASSLRVSEGEAFF. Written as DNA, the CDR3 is TGTGCCAGCAGCTTGAGGGTTTCAGAGGGTGAAGCTTTCTTT.

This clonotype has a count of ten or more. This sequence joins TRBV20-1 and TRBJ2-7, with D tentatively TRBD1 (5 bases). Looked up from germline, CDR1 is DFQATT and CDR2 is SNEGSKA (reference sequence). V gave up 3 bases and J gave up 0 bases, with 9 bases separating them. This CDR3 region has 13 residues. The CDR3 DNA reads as TGCAGTGCTAGGATCACAGGCTCCTACGAGCAGTACTTC. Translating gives CSARITGSYEQYF.

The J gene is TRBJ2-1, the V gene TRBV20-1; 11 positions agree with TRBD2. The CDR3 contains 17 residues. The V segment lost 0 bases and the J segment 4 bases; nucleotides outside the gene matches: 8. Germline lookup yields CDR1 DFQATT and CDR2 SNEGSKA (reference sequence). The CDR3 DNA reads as TGCAGTGCTAGAGACCCTGCGGCTAGCGGGAGGTACAATGAGCAGTTCTTC. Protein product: CSARDPAASGRYNEQFF.

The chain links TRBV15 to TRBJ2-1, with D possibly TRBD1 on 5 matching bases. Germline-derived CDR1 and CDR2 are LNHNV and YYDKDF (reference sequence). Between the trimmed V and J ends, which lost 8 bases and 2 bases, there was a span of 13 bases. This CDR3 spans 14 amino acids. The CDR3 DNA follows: TGTGCCACCCGAGCAGGGATCACCTACAATGAGCAGTTCTTC. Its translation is CATRAGITYNEQFF.

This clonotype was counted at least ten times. This CDR3 is CASSQDRGIPEAFF. CDR3 sequence (DNA): TGTGCCAGCAGCCAGGACAGGGGGATACCTGAAGCTTTCTTT. The chain links TRBV7-9 to TRBJ1-1; TRBD1 agrees at 10 bases. The CDR3 consists of 14 residues. CDR1 and CDR2 from the germline V gene are SEHNR and FQNEAQ (reference sequence). Unmatched junction bases numbered 6, after V lost 5 bases and J lost 6 bases.

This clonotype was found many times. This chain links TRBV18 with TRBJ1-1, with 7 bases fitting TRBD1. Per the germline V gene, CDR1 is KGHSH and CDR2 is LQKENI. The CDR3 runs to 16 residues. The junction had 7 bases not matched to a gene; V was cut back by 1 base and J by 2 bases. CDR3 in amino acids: CASSPQTGTANTEAFF. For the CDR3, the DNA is TGTGCCAGCTCACCACAGACCGGGACAGCTAACACTGAAGCTTTCTTT.

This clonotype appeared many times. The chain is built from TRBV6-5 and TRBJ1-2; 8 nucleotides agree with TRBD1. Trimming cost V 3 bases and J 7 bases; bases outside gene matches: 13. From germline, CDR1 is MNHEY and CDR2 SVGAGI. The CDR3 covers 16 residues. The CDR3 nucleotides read TGTGCCAGCAGTTATGGGGGGGGCAGGGGGCATCTTGGCTACACCTTC. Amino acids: CASSYGGGRGHLGYTF.

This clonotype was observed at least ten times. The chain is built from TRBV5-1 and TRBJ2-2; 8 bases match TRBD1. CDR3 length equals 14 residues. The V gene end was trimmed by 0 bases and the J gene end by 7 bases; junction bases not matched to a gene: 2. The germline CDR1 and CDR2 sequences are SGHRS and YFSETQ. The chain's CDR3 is CASSLGTGLGELFF. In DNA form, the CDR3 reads TGCGCCAGCAGCTTGGGGACAGGGCTCGGGGAGCTGTTTTTT.

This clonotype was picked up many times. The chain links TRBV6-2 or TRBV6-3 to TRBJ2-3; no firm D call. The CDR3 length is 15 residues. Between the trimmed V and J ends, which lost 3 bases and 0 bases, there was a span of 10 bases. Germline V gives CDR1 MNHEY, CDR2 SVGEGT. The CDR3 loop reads CASSYLGTSTDTQYF. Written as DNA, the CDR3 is TGTGCCAGCAGTTATCTGGGCACTAGCACAGATACGCAGTATTTT.

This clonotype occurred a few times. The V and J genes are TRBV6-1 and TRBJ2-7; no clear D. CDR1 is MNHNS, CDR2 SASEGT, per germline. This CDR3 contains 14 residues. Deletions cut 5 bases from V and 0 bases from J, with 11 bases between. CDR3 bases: TGTGCCAGCAGTAGACTCCGGATCTCCTACGAGCAGTACTTC. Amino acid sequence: CASSRLRISYEQYF.